The 18 T cell receptor beta chains below were found in one sample sequenced in a study of neurological immune-mediated disorders. TCRdb re-called the 5' RACE reads through MiXCR, storing one row per CDR3 protein. The top ten hold less than 2.5% of the sample, which has 55,000 to 65,000 distinct CDR3 sequences, around 3.8% seen once. Specimen: PBMCs. These receptors all stem from a woman between 50 and 59 years old with multiple sclerosis.

In this sample, this clonotype turned up many times. This sequence joins TRBV13 and TRBJ2-7; D unclear. Per the germline V gene, CDR1 is PRHDT and CDR2 is FYEKMQ (reference sequence). The V end lost 5 bases, the J end lost 0 bases, and 14 bases lay between the germline ends. CDR3 size: 15 residues. The CDR3 protein is CASSPGGVSSYEQYF. The CDR3 region has the DNA TGTGCCAGCAGCCCAGGTGGGGTTAGCTCCTACGAGCAGTACTTC.

This clonotype was recorded many times. This chain connects TRBV4-2 to TRBJ2-7; D may correspond to TRBD1 or TRBD2 (6 bases each). V lost 10 bases to trimming and J lost 4 bases, with 17 bases between them. This CDR3 spans 13 amino acids. Germline CDR1 is LGHNA and CDR2 is YNFKEQ. This chain's CDR3 is CATRAEGGYEQYF. In nucleotides, the CDR3 is TGTGCCACCCGGGCAGAAGGGGGGTACGAGCAGTACTTC.

This clonotype was seen at least ten times. The V call is TRBV20-1, the J call TRBJ2-7, with TRBD2 identical over 14 bases. J was trimmed by 4 bases and V by 4 bases; bases with no gene match: 3. The CDR3 contains 14 residues. Germline CDR1 and CDR2: DFQATT and SNEGSKA (reference sequence). The CDR3 bases are TGCAGTGCTAAGACTAGCGGGAGGGGGTACGAGCAGTACTTC. This codes for CSAKTSGRGYEQYF.

This clonotype was counted ten times or more. The V and J genes are TRBV27 and TRBJ2-1; D might be TRBD1 (5 bases). CDR1 and CDR2 from the germline V gene are MNHEY and SMNVEV (reference sequence). With 2 bases removed from V and 7 bases from J, the gap between germline ends came to 9 bases. The CDR3 has 13 amino acids. CDR3 protein: CASSLTYRNEQFF. For the CDR3, the DNA is TGTGCCAGCAGTTTAACCTACAGGAATGAGCAGTTCTTC.

This clonotype was picked up many times. This chain uses TRBV20-1 with TRBJ2-7; possible D gene TRBD2, 5 bases. The CDR3 loop spans 15 amino acids. CDR1 is DFQATT, CDR2 SNEGSKA, per germline (reference sequence). V gave up 0 bases and J gave up 3 bases, with 15 bases separating them. The chain's CDR3 is CSARDRDGNLYEQYF. The CDR3 nucleotides read TGCAGTGCTAGAGATCGCGACGGGAATCTCTACGAGCAGTACTTC.

This clonotype was counted at least ten times. V and J are TRBV11-1 and TRBJ1-2, with D maybe TRBD1 (5 bases). The CDR3 is 13 residues long. The V gene's germline CDR1 is SGHAT and CDR2 FQDESV (reference sequence). V lost 5 bases, J lost 7 bases, and 14 bases lay in between. The CDR3 spells CASSPDRTSGYTF. In DNA form, the CDR3 reads TGTGCCAGCAGCCCCGACAGAACTTCTGGCTACACCTTC.

Many counts were recorded for this clonotype. CDR3 sequence (DNA): TGTGCCAGCAGCTCCTACAGGGAGGGGGAGCTGTTTTTT. This translates into CASSSYREGELFF. The V call is TRBV7-3, the J call TRBJ2-2, with D perhaps matching TRBD1 (6 bases). The CDR3 has 13 amino acids. V was pared by 4 bases and J by 8 bases, with 11 bases between. Germline V gene sequence: CDR1 SGHTA, CDR2 FQGTGA. Complete variable domain (other parts from reference TRBV7-3 and TRBJ2-2): GAGVSQTPSNKVTEKGKYVELRCDPISGHTALYWYRQSLGQGPEFLIYFQGTGAADDSGLPNDRFFAVRPEGSVSTLKIQRTERGDSAVYLCASSSYREGELFFGEGSRLTVL.

With regard to this clonotype: A junction end diverges from the germline sequence, so it may reflect a read error. The V gene is TRBV12-5, the J gene TRBJ1-5, with unresolved D. The CDR3 sequence is 14 residues long. CDR1 is LGHNT, CDR2 FRNRAP, per germline. The CDR3 region is CASGPDGRNQPQNF. CDR3 in DNA: TGTGCTAGTGGTCCGGACGGTAGGAATCAGCCCCAGAATTTT.

This clonotype was seen at least ten times. The chain combines TRBV3-1 with TRBJ2-7, with D tentatively TRBD2 (5 bases). V lost 1 base and J lost 7, with 5 bases in between. CDR1 and CDR2 (germline): LGHDT, YNNKEL (reference sequence). This CDR3 is 11 amino acids long. The CDR3 DNA reads as TGTGCCAGCAGCCAAGCGGGGGAGCAGTACTTC. Translation: CASSQAGEQYF.

This clonotype showed up many times. The chain joins TRBV7-9 to TRBJ2-7; D is unresolved. Germline assignment: CDR1 SEHNR and CDR2 FQNEAQ (reference sequence). CDR3 length equals 13 residues. V lost 1 base, J lost 0 bases, and 4 bases lay in between. The CDR3 loop is CASSLGPSYEQYF. The DNA of the CDR3 is TGTGCCAGCAGCTTAGGTCCCTCCTACGAGCAGTACTTC.

This clonotype was recorded at least ten times. V gene TRBV5-1 combines with J gene TRBJ2-7; D may be TRBD1 (5 bases). The V gene lost 7 bases and the J gene lost 0 bases, with 11 bases spanning the gap. Germline V CDR1 and CDR2: SGHRS, YFSETQ. The CDR3 extends over 13 amino acids. The CDR3 is CASYDRLSYEQYF. The CDR3 DNA is TGCGCCAGCTACGACAGACTCTCCTACGAGCAGTACTTC. Looking up the rest from reference TRBV5-1 and TRBJ2-7 gives the full variable domain: KAGVTQTPRYLIKTRGQQVTLSCSPISGHRSVSWYQQTPGQGLQFLFEYFSETQRNKGNFPGRFSGRQFSNSRSEMNVSTLELGDSALYLCASYDRLSYEQYFGPGTRLTVT.

This clonotype was counted many times. The V call is TRBV5-1, the J call TRBJ1-3; the D gene is possibly TRBD1 (6 bases). The V end was cut by 4 bases, the J end by 2 bases, with 19 bases between. Per the germline V gene, CDR1 is SGHRS and CDR2 is YFSETQ. This CDR3 comprises 17 residues. The CDR3 sequence: CASSPRAGGATGNTIYF. The CDR3 DNA reads as TGCGCCAGCAGCCCCAGGGCGGGGGGCGCGACTGGAAACACCATATATTTT.

Ten or more counts support this clonotype. CDR3 sequence: CSARNPGGTSNEQFF. CDR3 DNA: TGCAGTGCTAGAAATCCGGGCGGGACGTCCAATGAGCAGTTCTTC. The rearrangement uses TRBV20-1 and TRBJ2-1; D is perhaps TRBD2 (6 bases). Germline loops: CDR1 DFQATT, CDR2 SNEGSKA (reference sequence). The V end was cut by 2 bases, the J end by 6 bases, with 17 bases between. The length of the CDR3 is 15 residues.

The sample holds a few counts of this clonotype. The junction departs from germline at one end; a sequencing error may be responsible. The chain has TRBV7-8 and TRBJ1-5; D gene uncertain. The CDR3 consists of 13 residues. Germline CDR1 is SGHVS and CDR2 is FQNEAQ. The CDR3 is CASSVNSNQPQNF. In nucleotides, the CDR3 is TGTGCCAGCAGCGTGAATAGCAATCAGCCCCAGAATTTT.

The sample holds many counts of this clonotype. J is TRBJ2-2 and V is TRBV7-9; the D is unclear. Trimming left V 1 base short and J 7 bases short, with 13 bases between. This CDR3 is 15 amino acids long. CDR1 SEHNR and CDR2 FQNEAQ come from the germline V gene (reference sequence). As DNA, the CDR3 is TGTGCCAGCAGCTTAGAACTACCCCCCCGCGGGGAGCTGTTTTTT. Its protein is CASSLELPPRGELFF. Supplemented by reference TRBV7-9 and TRBJ2-2, the full variable domain reads DTGVSQNPRHKITKRGQNVTFRCDPISEHNRLYWYRQTLGQGPEFLTYFQNEAQLEKSRLLSDRFSAERPKGSFSTLEIQRTEQGDSAMYLCASSLELPPRGELFFGEGSRLTVL.

Ten or more counts support this clonotype. The rearrangement links TRBV27 to TRBJ2-1, with D unclear. Germline V CDR1 and CDR2: MNHEY, SMNVEV (reference sequence). The CDR3 sequence is 13 residues long. Trimming took 5 bases from V and 6 from J, leaving 11 bases between them. The CDR3 here is CASSPVPLNEQFF. As DNA, the CDR3 is TGTGCCAGCAGTCCAGTCCCTCTCAATGAGCAGTTCTTC.

Ten or more counts support this clonotype. This chain uses TRBV7-2 with TRBJ2-7; unclear D gene. The germline V gene encodes CDR1 SGHTA and CDR2 FQGNSA. The germline V and J ends were trimmed by 2 bases and 2 bases, with 7 bases remaining between them. The CDR3 has 13 amino acids. CDR3 in amino acids: CASSLKRAYEQYF. CDR3 coding DNA: TGTGCCAGCAGCTTAAAAAGAGCCTACGAGCAGTACTTC.

The V call is TRBV14, the J call TRBJ2-3, with D hard to call. CDR3 size: 13 residues. Germline CDR1 reads SGHDN; CDR2 reads FVKESK. V was shortened by 2 bases and J by 5 bases, with 8 bases between the two germline ends. The CDR3 loop is CASSQFYGDTQYF. CDR3 DNA: TGTGCCAGCAGCCAATTTTACGGAGATACGCAGTATTTT.